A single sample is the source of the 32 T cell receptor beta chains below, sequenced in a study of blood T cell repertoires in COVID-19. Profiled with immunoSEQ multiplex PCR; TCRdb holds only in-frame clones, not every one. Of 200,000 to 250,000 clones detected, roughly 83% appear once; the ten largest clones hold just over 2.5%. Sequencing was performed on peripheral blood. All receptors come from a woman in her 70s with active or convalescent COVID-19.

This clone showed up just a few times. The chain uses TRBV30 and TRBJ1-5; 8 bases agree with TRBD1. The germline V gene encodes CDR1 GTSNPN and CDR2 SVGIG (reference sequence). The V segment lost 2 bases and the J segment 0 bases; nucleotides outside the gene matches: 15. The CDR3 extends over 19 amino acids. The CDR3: CAWSLQTGTGTYSNQPQHF. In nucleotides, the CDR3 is TGTGCCTGGAGTCTTCAAACCGGGACAGGTACTTATAGCAATCAGCCCCAGCATTTT.

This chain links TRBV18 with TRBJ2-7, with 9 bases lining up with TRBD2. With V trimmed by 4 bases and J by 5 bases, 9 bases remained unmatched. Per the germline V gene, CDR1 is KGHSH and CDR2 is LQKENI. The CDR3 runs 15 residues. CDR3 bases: TGTGCCAGCTCACTGACCCGCGGGAGGGCCCACGAGCAGTACTTC. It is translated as CASSLTRGRAHEQYF.

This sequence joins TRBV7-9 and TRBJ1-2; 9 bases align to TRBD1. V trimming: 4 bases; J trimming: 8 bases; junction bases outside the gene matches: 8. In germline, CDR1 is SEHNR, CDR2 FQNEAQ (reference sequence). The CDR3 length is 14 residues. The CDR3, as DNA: TGTGCCAGCAGCTCCCGGGACAGGGAAATGGGCTACACCTTC. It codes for CASSSRDREMGYTF.

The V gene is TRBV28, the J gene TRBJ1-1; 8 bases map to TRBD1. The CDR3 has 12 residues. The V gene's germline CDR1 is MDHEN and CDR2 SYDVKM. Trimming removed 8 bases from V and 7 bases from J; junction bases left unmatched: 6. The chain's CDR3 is CASRDRPDEAFF. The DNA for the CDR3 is TGTGCCAGCCGGGACAGGCCGGATGAAGCTTTCTTT.

CDR3 sequence reads: CASSQGENWSYEQFF. DNA for the CDR3: TGCGCCAGCAGCCAAGGAGAGAACTGGAGCTATGAGCAGTTCTTC. This rearrangement joins TRBV4-1 to TRBJ2-1; the D is unclear. Trimming pared 1 base from V and 8 bases from J, leaving 15 bases between. From germline, CDR1 is MGHRA and CDR2 YSYEKL. The CDR3 totals 15 residues.

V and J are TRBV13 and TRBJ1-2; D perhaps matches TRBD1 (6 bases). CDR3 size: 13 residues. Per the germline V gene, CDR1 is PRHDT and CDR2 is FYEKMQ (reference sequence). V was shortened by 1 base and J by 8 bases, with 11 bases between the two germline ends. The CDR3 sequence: CASSLETGSGYTF. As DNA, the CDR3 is TGTGCCAGCAGCTTAGAAACAGGGAGCGGCTACACCTTC.

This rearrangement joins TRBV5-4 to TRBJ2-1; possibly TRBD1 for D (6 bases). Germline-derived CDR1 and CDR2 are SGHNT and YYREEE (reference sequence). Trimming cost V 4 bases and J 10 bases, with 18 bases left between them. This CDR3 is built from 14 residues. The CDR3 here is CASSPRAGEREQFF. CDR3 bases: TGTGCCAGCAGCCCCCGAGCAGGGGAAAGAGAGCAGTTCTTC.

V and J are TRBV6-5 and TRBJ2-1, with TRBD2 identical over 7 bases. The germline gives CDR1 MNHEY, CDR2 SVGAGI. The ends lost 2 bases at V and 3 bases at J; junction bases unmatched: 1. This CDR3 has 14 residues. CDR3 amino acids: CASSYGTIYNEQFF. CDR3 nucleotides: TGTGCCAGCAGTTACGGGACTATCTACAATGAGCAGTTCTTC.

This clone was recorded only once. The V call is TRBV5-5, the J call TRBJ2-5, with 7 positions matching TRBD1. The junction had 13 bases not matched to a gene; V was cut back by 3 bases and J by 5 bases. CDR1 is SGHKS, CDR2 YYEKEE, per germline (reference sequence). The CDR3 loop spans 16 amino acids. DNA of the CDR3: TGTGCCAGCAGCTCCCTAGGGGGCGCTAGCATCGAGACCCAGTACTTC. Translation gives CASSSLGGASIETQYF.

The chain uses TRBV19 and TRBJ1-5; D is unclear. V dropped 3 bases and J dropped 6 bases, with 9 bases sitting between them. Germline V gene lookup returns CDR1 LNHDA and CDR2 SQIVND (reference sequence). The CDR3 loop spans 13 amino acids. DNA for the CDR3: TGTGCCAGTAGTATGGACGGAGGTCAGCCCCAGCATTTT. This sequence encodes CASSMDGGQPQHF.

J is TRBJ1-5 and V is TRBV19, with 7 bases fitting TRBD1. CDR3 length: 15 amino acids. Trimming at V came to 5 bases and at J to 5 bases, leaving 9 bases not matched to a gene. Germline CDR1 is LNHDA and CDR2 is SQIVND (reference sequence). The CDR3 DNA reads TGTGCCAGTAGTTTCGCACAGGGGAGCGATCAGCCCCAGCATTTT. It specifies CASSFAQGSDQPQHF.

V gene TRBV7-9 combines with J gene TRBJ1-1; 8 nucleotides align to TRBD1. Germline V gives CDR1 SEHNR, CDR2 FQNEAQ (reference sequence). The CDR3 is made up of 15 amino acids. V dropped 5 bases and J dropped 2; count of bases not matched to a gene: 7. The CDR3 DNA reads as TGTGCCAGCAGCCCCCGACAGGGGAGAAACACTGAAGCTTTCTTT. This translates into CASSPRQGRNTEAFF.

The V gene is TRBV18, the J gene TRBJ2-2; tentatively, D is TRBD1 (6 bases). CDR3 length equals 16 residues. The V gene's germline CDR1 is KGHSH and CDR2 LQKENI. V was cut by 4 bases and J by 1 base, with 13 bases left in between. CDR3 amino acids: CASSLLGHLNTGELFF. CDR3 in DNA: TGTGCCAGCTCACTACTGGGACACCTGAACACCGGGGAGCTGTTTTTT.

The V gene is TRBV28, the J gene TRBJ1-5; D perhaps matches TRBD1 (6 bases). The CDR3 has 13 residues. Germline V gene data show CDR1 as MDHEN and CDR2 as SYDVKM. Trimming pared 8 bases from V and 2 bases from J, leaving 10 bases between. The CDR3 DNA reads TGTGCCAGCGGGGGCGCGGGCAATCAGCCCCAGCATTTT. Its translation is CASGGAGNQPQHF.

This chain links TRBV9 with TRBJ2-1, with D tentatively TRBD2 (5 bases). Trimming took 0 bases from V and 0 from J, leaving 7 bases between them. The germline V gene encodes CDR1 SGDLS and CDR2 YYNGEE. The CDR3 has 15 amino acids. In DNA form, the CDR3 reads TGTGCCAGCAGCGTAGTGGCGGGCTCCTACAATGAGCAGTTCTTC. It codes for CASSVVAGSYNEQFF. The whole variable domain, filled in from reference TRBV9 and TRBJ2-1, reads DSGVTQTPKHLITATGQRVTLRCSPRSGDLSVYWYQQSLDQGLQFLIQYYNGEERAKGNILERFSAQQFPDLHSELNLSSLELGDSALYFCASSVVAGSYNEQFFGPGTRLTVL.

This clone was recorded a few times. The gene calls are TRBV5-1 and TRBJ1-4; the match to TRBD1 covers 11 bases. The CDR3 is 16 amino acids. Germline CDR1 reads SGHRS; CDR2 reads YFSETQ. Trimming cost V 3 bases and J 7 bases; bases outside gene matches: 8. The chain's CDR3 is CASSSARTGGIEKLFF. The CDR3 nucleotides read TGCGCCAGCAGCTCTGCCAGGACAGGGGGCATTGAAAAACTGTTTTTT. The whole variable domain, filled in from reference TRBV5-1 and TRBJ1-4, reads KAGVTQTPRYLIKTRGQQVTLSCSPISGHRSVSWYQQTPGQGLQFLFEYFSETQRNKGNFPGRFSGRQFSNSRSEMNVSTLELGDSALYLCASSSARTGGIEKLFFGSGTQLSVL.

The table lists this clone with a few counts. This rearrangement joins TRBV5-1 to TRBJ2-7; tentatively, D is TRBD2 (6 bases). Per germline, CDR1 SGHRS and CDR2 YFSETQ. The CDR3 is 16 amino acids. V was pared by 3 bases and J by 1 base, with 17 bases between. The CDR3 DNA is TGCGCCAGCAGCTCCACGCCCCTAGCGATATCCTACGAGCAGTACTTC. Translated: CASSSTPLAISYEQYF.

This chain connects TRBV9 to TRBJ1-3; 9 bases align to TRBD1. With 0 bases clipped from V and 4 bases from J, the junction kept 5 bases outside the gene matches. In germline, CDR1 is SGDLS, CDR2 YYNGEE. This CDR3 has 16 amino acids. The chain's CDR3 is CASSVGGQGTGNTIYF. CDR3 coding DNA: TGTGCCAGCAGCGTAGGCGGACAGGGGACCGGAAACACCATATATTTT.

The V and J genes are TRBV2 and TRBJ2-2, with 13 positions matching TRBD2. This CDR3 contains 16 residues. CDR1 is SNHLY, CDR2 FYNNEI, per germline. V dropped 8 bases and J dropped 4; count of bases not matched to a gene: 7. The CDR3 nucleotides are TGTGCCAGCGGCGGACTAGCGGGGGCTCCCACCGGGGAGCTGTTTTTT. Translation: CASGGLAGAPTGELFF.

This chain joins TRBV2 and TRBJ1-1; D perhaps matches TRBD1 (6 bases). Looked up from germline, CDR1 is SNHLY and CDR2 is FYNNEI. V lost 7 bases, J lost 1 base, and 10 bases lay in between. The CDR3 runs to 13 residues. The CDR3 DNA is TGTGCCAGCAACCCACAGGGGAACACTGAAGCTTTCTTT. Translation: CASNPQGNTEAFF.

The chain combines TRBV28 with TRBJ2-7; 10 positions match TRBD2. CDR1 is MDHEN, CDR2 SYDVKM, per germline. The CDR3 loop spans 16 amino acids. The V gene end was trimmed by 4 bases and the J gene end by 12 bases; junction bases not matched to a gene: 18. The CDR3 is CASSSPGTSDIRVGYF. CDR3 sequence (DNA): TGTGCCAGCAGTTCCCCCGGGACTAGCGATATAAGAGTGGGGTACTTC.

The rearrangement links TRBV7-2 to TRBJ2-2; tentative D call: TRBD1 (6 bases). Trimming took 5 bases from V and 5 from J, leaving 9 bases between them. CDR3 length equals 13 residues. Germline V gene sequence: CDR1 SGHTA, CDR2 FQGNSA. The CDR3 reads CASSVTGTGELFF. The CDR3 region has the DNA TGTGCCAGCAGCGTGACAGGTACCGGGGAGCTGTTTTTT.

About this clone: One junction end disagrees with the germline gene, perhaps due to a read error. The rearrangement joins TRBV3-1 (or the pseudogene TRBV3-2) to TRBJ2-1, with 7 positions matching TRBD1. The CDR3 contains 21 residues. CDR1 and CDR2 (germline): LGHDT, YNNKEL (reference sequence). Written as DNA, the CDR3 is TGTGCCAGCACCCAATCATTCAACTTTAAAACCGGGACAGAGATCGACAATGAGCAGTTCTTC. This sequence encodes CASTQSFNFKTGTEIDNEQFF.

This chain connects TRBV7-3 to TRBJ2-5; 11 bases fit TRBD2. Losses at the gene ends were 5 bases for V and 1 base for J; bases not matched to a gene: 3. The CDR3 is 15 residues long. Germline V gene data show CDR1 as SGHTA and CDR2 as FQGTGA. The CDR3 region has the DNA TGTGCCAGCAGCCCTAGCGGGGGGATCCAAGAGACCCAGTACTTC. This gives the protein CASSPSGGIQETQYF.

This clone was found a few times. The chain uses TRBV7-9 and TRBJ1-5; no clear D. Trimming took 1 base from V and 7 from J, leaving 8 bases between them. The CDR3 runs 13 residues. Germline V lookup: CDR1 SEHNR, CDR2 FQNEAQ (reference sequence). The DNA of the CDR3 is TGTGCCAGCAGCTTAGGGTGGGAGCAGCCCCAGCATTTT. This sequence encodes CASSLGWEQPQHF.

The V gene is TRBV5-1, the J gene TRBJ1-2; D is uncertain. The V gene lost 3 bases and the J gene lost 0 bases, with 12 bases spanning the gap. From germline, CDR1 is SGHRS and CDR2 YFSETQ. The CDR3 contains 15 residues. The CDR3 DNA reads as TGCGCCAGCAGCTCTTTTACCGGAGCTAACTATGGCTACACCTTC. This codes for CASSSFTGANYGYTF.

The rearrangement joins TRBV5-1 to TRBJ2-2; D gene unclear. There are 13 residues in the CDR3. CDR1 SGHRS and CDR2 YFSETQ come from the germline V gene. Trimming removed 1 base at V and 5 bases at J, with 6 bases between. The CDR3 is CASSLSVTGELFF. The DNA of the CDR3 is TGCGCCAGCAGCTTGTCAGTGACCGGGGAGCTGTTTTTT.

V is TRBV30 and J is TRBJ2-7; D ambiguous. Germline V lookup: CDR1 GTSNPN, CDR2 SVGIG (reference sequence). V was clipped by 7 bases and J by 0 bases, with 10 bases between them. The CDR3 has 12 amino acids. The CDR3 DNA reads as TGTGCCTCATCGAGGAGCTCCTACGAGCAGTACTTC. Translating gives CASSRSSYEQYF.

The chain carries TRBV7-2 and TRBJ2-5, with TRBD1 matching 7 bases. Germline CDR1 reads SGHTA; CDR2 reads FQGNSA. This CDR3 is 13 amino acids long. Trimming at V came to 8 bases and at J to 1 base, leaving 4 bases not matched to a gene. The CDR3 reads CASGTASQETQYF. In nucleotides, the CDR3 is TGTGCCAGCGGGACAGCGAGCCAAGAGACCCAGTACTTC.

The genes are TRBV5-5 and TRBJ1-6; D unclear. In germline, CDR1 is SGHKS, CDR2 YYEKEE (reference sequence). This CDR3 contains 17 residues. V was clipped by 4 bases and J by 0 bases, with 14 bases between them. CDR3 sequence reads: CASSQGRLSSYNSPLHF. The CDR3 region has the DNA TGTGCCAGCAGCCAAGGGAGGCTTAGCTCCTATAATTCACCCCTCCACTTT.

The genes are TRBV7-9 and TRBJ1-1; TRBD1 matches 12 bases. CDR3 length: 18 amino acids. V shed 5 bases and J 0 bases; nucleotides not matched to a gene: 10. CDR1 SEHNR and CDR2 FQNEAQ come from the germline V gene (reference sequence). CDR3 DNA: TGTGCCAGCAGCAAAAGGGGGACAGGGGGCATGTTGAACACTGAAGCTTTCTTT. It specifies CASSKRGTGGMLNTEAFF.

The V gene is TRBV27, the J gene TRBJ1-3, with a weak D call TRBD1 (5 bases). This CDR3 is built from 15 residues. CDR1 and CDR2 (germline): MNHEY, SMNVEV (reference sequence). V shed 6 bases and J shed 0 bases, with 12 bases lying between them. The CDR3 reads CASSPDSNSGNTIYF. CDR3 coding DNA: TGTGCCAGCAGCCCCGACAGCAACTCTGGAAACACCATATATTTT.